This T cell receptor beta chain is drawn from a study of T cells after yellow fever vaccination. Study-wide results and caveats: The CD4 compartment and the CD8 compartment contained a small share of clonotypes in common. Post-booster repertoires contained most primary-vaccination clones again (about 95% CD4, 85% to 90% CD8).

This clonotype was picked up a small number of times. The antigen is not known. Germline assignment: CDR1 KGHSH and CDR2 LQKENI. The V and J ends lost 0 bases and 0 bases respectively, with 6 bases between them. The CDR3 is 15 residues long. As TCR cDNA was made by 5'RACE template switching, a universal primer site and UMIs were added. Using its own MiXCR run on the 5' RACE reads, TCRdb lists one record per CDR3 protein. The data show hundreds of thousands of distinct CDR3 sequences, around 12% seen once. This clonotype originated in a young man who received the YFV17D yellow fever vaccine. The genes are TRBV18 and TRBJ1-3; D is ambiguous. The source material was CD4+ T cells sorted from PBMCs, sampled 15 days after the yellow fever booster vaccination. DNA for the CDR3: TGTGCCAGCTCACCACCCCCAGACTCTGGAAACACCATATATTTT. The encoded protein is CASSPPPDSGNTIYF.